This T cell receptor (beta chain) was identified during a study of identical twins. Germline V lookup: CDR1 MNHNS, CDR2 SASEGT. V shed 8 bases, J shed 8 bases, and the junction held 9 bases outside the gene matches. CDR3 length equals 14 residues. Notes on the study in general: Beta clonotypes that were abundant in cord blood contained fewer insertions, a pattern absent from memory repertoires.

From the 5' RACE reads, TCRdb called clonotypes with MiXCR, one entry per CDR3 protein. The sample has about 720,000 distinct CDR3 sequences, about 18% seen once. A note on this clonotype: Its specificity is unknown.

Only healthy Caucasians were enrolled as donors. The sample was also reused in another study, on T cells expressing NK-cell markers.

The sequenced sample consisted of PBMCs. The source is a woman aged 18-29 years in good health. This chain uses TRBV6-1 with TRBJ1-4; TRBD1 matches 9 bases. The CDR3 nucleotides read TGTGCCAGCCTGAGGGACAGGGTCGGAGAAAAACTGTTTTTT. It encodes CASLRDRVGEKLFF.